Listed below are T cell receptor beta chains from one sample, sequenced in a study of shared clonotypes between healthy human individuals. This table comes from immunoSEQ multiplex PCR, and its TCRdb copy is limited to in-frame clones, with some not included. This table has 660,000 or so clones, about 95% appearing once. Source material: naive CD8+ T cells sorted from blood. The source is a woman aged 30 to 39 in good health. Both conserved end residues are part of each CDR3. The D gene is left open where the match is weak. A clone size is listed for some rows: how often the clone was seen (once, few, many), or a class if it is expanded.

TRBV7-6,TRBJ1-3,-,-,TGTGCCAGCAGCTTAGACAGGGTCCTTGGAAACACCATATATTTT,CASSLDRVLGNTIYF
TRBV19,TRBJ2-2,-,once,TGTGCCAGTAGTTGGGGGATTTTAACCGGGGAGCTGTTTTTT,CASSWGILTGELFF
TRBV10-1,TRBJ2-7,TRBD1,-,TGCGCCAGCAGTGGGTACCCGACAGGGGGTCCCAACGAGCAGTACTTC,CASSGYPTGGPNEQYF
TRBV27,TRBJ2-1,TRBD2,-,TGTGCCAGCTCGGGGCTGAAACTAGCGGGAGCGGTCAATGAGCAGTTCTTC,CASSGLKLAGAVNEQFF
TRBV25-1,TRBJ2-2,TRBD2,-,TGTGCCAGCAGTGAATTTCAGCGGGGGACCGGGGAGCTGTTTTTT,CASSEFQRGTGELFF
TRBV7-7,TRBJ2-7,-,-,TGTGCCAGCAGCTTAGGGAGGGGGAGCTCCTACGAGCAGTACTTC,CASSLGRGSSYEQYF
TRBV5-6,TRBJ1-2,TRBD1,-,TGTGCCAGCAGCCCTGGGACAGGGCAGAGCTATGGCTACACCTTC,CASSPGTGQSYGYTF
TRBV4-2,TRBJ2-3,TRBD1,-,TGTGCCAGCAGCCAAGAAGGGGGCGTTGATACGCAGTATTTT,CASSQEGGVDTQYF
TRBV30,TRBJ1-2,-,-,TGTGCCTGGAATGCAGGATTCACTAACTATGGCTACACCTTC,CAWNAGFTNYGYTF
TRBV15,TRBJ1-5,-,-,TGTGCCACCAGCAGAGAGGGAGGGATAAGCAATCAGCCCCAGCATTTT,CATSREGGISNQPQHF
TRBV5-1,TRBJ2-7,TRBD1,-,TGCGCCAGCAGCTTGGACAGGGGATCAGCCTACGAGCAGTACTTC,CASSLDRGSAYEQYF
TRBV7-9,TRBJ2-7,-,-,TGTGCCAGCAGCTCCTCCTCCCTTTTGGACGAGCAGTACTTC,CASSSSSLLDEQYF
TRBV28,TRBJ2-2,TRBD2,-,TGTGCCAGCGAGGGACTAGCGGACGGGGAGCTGTTTTTT,CASEGLADGELFF
TRBV5-1,TRBJ2-7,TRBD2,-,TGCGCCAGCAGCTTGGTATCTAGCGGGGTCATAGGCGAGCAGTACTTC,CASSLVSSGVIGEQYF
TRBV7-8,TRBJ1-1,TRBD1,-,TGTGCCAGCAGCTTAGGCCGGACAGGCATAAACACTGAAGCTTTCTTT,CASSLGRTGINTEAFF
TRBV15,TRBJ2-1,TRBD2,-,TGTGCCACCAGCAGAGGGGCTAGCGGGAGGGGTGACAATGAGCAGTTCTTC,CATSRGASGRGDNEQFF
TRBV7-6,TRBJ2-1,TRBD2,-,TGTGCCAGCAGCCCGAGGACTAGTGGGTCTTACAATGAGCAGTTCTTC,CASSPRTSGSYNEQFF
TRBV27,TRBJ1-2,-,-,TGTGCCAGCAGTCCCCAAGGATGGACGGGCTACACCTTC,CASSPQGWTGYTF
TRBV4-1,TRBJ2-1,-,-,TGCGCCAGCAGCCAAGAACCGGGAGACCCGGATGAGCAGTTCTTC,CASSQEPGDPDEQFF
TRBV7-9,TRBJ2-7,TRBD2,-,TGTGCCAGCAGCTCCTCAGGGACTAGCACCTACGAGCAGTACTTC,CASSSSGTSTYEQYF
TRBV9,TRBJ2-1,TRBD1,-,TGTGCCAGCAGCGGGACAGGTCCTAACAATGAGCAGTTCTTC,CASSGTGPNNEQFF
TRBV28,TRBJ1-5,TRBD1,-,TGTGCCAGCAGTTTTCTACCGGGACAGGAGGCAGGTCAGCCCCAGCATTTT,CASSFLPGQEAGQPQHF
TRBV18,TRBJ2-1,-,few,TGTGCCAGCTCACCAACGGCGTCAGTACCTTGGGGTGAGCAGTTCTTC,CASSPTASVPWGEQFF
TRBV27,TRBJ2-2,-,-,TGTGCCAGCAGTTTGTTAGGGGGGAGCGGAGTGGCGGGGGAGCTGTTTTTT,CASSLLGGSGVAGELFF
TRBV4-2,TRBJ2-7,-,-,TGTGCCAGCAGCCAAGAGTTAGTGGCCGAGCAGTACTTC,CASSQELVAEQYF
TRBV10-2,TRBJ2-1,-,-,TGCGCCAGCAGTGAGTCGAGTAGCGAAAACAATGAGCAGTTCTTC,CASSESSSENNEQFF
TRBV6-7,TRBJ2-7,TRBD1,-,TGTGCCAGCAGTCATCTCGGACAGGGCTCCTACGAGCAGTACTTC,CASSHLGQGSYEQYF
TRBV19,TRBJ1-1,TRBD1,-,TGTGCCAGTAAGGACAGGGGGCTGAACACTGAAGCTTTCTTT,CASKDRGLNTEAFF
TRBV6-1,TRBJ1-1,-,-,TGTGCCAGCAGATCCTTGTCAAACACTGAAGCTTTCTTT,CASRSLSNTEAFF
TRBV7-8,TRBJ1-5,-,-,TGTGCCAGCAGCTTACTAGAGCTACAGGTAAATCAGCCCCAGCATTTT,CASSLLELQVNQPQHF
TRBV7-8,TRBJ2-1,TRBD2,-,TGTGCCAGCAGCTTATATGGGGAGGGTATCGAGGATGAGCAGTTCTTC,CASSLYGEGIEDEQFF
TRBV19,TRBJ1-5,-,-,TGTGCCAGTAGTATGGAGGCCTACAATCAGCCCCAGCATTTT,CASSMEAYNQPQHF